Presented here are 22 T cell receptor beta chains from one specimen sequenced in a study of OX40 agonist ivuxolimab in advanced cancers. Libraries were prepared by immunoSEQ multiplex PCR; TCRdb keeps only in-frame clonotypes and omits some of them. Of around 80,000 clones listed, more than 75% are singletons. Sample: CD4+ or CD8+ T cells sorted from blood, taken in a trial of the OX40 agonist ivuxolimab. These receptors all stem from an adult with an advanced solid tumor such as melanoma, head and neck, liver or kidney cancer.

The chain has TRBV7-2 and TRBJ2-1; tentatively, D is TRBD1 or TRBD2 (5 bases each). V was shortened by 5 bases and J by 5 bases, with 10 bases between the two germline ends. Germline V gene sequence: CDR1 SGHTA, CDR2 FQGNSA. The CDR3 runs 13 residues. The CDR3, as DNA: TGTGCCAGCAGCCCGGGACGGAACAATGAGCAGTTCTTC. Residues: CASSPGRNNEQFF.

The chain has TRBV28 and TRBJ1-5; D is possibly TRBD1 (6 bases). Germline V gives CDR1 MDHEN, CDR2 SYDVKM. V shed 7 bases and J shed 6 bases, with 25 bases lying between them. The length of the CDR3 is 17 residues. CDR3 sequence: CASIDRGGGPGRQPQHF. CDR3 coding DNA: TGTGCCAGCATAGACCGCGGCGGGGGCCCGGGTCGTCAGCCCCAGCATTTT.

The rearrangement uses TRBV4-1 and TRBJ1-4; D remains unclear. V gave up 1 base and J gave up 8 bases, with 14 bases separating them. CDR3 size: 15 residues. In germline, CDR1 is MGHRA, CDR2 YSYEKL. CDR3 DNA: TGCGCCAGCAGCCAAGGGTGGATCCCGGGAGAAAAACTGTTTTTT. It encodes CASSQGWIPGEKLFF.

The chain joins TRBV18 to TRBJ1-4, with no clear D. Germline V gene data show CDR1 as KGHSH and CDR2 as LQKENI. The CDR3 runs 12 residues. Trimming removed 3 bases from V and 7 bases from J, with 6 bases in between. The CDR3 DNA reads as TGTGCCAGCTCACCTGATGGTGAAAAACTGTTTTTT. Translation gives CASSPDGEKLFF.

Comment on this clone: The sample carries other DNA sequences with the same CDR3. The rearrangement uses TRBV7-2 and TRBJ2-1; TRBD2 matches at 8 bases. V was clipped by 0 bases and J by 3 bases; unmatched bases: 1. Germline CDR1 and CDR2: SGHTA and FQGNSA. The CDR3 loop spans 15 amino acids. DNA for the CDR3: TGTGCCAGCAGCTTAGCTCTAGCGGGCTACAATGAGCAGTTCTTC. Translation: CASSLALAGYNEQFF.

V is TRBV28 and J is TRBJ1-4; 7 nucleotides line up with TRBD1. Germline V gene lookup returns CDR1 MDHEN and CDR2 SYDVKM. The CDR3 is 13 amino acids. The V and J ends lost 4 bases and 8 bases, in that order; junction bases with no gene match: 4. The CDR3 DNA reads TGTGCCAGCAGTTCGAGGGGGCTGGAAAAACTGTTTTTT. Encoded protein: CASSSRGLEKLFF.

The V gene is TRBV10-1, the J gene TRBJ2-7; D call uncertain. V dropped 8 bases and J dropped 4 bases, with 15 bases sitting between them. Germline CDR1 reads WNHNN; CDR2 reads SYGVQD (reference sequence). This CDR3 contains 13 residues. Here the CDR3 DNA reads TGCGCCAGCCGTCCGGACGGCCTTTACGAGCAGTACGTC. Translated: CASRPDGLYEQYV.

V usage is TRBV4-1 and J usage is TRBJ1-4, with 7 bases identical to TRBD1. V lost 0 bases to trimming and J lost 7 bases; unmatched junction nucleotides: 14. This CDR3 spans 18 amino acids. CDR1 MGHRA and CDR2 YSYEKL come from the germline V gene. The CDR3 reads CASSQDRGQPYRGEKLFF. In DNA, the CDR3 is TGCGCCAGCAGCCAAGATCGGGGACAGCCTTATCGAGGTGAAAAACTGTTTTTT.

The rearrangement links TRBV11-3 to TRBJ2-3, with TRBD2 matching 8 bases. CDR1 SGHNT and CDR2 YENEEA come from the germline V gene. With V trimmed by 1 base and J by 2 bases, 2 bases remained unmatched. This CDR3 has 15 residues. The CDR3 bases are TGTGCCAGCAGCTTAGCGGGGGGGCTCACAGATACGCAGTATTTT. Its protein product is CASSLAGGLTDTQYF.

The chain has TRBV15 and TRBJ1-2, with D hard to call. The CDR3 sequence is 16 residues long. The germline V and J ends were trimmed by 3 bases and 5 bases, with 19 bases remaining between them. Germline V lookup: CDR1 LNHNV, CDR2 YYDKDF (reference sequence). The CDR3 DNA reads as TGTGCCACCAGCAGCCCCAAAGAGGCCTTTATTTATGGCTACACCTTC. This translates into CATSSPKEAFIYGYTF.

The DNA of the CDR3 is TGTGCCAGTACCGATACGGGCTATAAGGAGACCCAGTACTTC. This gives the protein CASTDTGYKETQYF. V usage is TRBV19 and J usage is TRBJ2-5; D gene uncertain. With 7 bases removed from V and 5 bases from J, the gap between germline ends came to 17 bases. The CDR3 runs 14 residues. Germline V gene data show CDR1 as LNHDA and CDR2 as SQIVND (reference sequence).

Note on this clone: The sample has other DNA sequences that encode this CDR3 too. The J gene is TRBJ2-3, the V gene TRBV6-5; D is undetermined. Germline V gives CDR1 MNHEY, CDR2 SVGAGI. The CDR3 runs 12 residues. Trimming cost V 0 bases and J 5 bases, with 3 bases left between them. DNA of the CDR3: TGTGCCAGCAGTTACTCCGGAGATACGCAGTATTTT. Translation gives CASSYSGDTQYF.

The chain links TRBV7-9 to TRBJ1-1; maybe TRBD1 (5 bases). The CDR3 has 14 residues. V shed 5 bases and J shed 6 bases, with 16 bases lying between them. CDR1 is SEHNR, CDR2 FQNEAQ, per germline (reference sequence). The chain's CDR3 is CASSPGGKVPEAFF. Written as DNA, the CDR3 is TGTGCCAGCAGCCCTGGGGGGAAAGTCCCTGAAGCTTTCTTT.

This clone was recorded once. This CDR3 reads CASSLGFQETQYF. CDR3 nucleotide sequence: TGTGCCAGCAGTTTAGGGTTCCAAGAGACCCAGTACTTC. The V and J genes are TRBV5-5 and TRBJ2-5; no clear D gene. Germline CDR1 and CDR2: SGHKS and YYEKEE (reference sequence). The V and J ends lost 5 bases and 1 base respectively, with 9 bases between them. The CDR3 loop spans 13 amino acids.

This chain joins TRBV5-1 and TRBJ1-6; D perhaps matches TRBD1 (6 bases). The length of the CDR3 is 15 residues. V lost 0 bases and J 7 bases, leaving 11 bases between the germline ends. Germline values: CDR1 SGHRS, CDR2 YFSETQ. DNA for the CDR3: TGCGCCAGCAGCTTGGTACAGGGACTAAATTCACCCCTCCACTTT. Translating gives CASSLVQGLNSPLHF.

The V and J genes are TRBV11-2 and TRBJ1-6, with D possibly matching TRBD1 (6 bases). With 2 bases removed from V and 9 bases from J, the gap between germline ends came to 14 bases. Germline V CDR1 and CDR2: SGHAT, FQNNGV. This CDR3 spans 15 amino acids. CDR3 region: CASSLTTGASSPLHF. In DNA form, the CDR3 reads TGTGCCAGCAGCTTAACGACAGGCGCGAGTTCACCCCTCCACTTT.

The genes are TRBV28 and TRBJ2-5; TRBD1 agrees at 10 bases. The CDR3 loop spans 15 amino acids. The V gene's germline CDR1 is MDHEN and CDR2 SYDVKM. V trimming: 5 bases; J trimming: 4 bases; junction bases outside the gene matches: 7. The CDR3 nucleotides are TGTGCCAGCAGTGAAAGGACAGGGGGGGGAGAGACCCAGTACTTC. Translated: CASSERTGGGETQYF.

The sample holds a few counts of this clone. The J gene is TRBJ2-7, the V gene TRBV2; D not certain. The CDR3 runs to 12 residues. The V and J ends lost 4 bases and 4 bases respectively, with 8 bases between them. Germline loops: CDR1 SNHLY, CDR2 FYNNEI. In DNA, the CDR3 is TGTGCCAGCAGTGCCAACAGTTACGAGCAGTACGTC. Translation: CASSANSYEQYV.

As DNA, the CDR3 is TGTGCCAGCTCAGGGACAGGGAGGCTCGCTGAAGCTTTCTTT. Translation: CASSGTGRLAEAFF. V is TRBV25-1 and J is TRBJ1-1; the match to TRBD1 covers 9 bases. V was clipped by 8 bases and J by 6 bases; unmatched bases: 10. This CDR3 contains 14 residues. Looked up from germline, CDR1 is MGHDK and CDR2 is SYGVNS.

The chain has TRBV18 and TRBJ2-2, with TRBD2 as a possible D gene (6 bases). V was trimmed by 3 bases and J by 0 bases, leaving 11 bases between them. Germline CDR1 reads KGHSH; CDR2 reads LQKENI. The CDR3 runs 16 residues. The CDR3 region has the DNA TGTGCCAGCTCACCGATACTAGCAACGAACACCGGGGAGCTGTTTTTT. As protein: CASSPILATNTGELFF.

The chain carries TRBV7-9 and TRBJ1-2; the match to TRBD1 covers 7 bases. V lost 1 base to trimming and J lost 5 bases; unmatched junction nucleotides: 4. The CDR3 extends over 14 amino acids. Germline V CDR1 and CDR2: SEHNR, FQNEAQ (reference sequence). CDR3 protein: CASSLDRGRYGYTF. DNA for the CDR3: TGTGCCAGCAGCTTAGACAGGGGTAGATATGGCTACACCTTC.

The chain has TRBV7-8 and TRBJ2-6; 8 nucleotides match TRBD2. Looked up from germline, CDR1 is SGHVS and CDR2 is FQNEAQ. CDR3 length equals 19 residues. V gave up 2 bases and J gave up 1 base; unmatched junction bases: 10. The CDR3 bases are TGTGCCAGCAGCTTACAGAGCGGGAGTCTAAATTCTGGGGCCAACGTCCTGACTTTC. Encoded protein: CASSLQSGSLNSGANVLTF.